Ten or more counts support the clone carrying this T cell receptor (beta chain). The data were produced by immunoSEQ multiplex PCR, yet TCRdb's version contains in-frame clones alone and is incomplete. This table has 120,000 or so clones, roughly 86% appearing once. This sample was taken from a study of PD-L1 blockade in urothelial cancer. In the study overall: Male sex and bladder-origin urothelial cancer were recorded for about 85% of the roughly 29 patients. The analyses of blood took place 3 weeks (second dose) and 6 weeks after treatment start. Blood samples contained a median 141,255 T cells.

The sample's time point: peripheral blood 6 weeks after treatment start. Patients' cancers were locally advanced or metastatic urothelial carcinomas. CDR1 and CDR2 (germline): MDHEN, SYDVKM. The CDR3 totals 13 residues. V was trimmed by 5 bases and J by 0 bases, leaving 8 bases between them. The sample was PBMCs, taken around atezolizumab (anti-PD-L1) treatment. This receptor was identified in a man in his fifties with urothelial cancer. The chain has TRBV28 and TRBJ2-7, with D possibly matching TRBD2 (5 bases). The CDR3 sequence is CASSEGSSYEQYF. The DNA of the CDR3 is TGTGCCAGCAGTGAGGGAAGCTCCTACGAGCAGTACTTC.